This T cell receptor beta chain derives from a study of a mutant IDH1 vaccine in newly diagnosed glioma. Only in-frame clones appear in the TCRdb table, and some are missing; sequencing was by immunoSEQ multiplex PCR. This sample has tens of thousands of clones, with roughly 73% found just once. With 9 bases clipped from V and 5 bases from J, the junction kept 9 bases outside the gene matches. CDR3 length equals 13 residues. Germline CDR1 and CDR2: ENHRY and SYGVKD. The time point here: week 5, during vaccination. Vaccinated patients received 300 ug of mutant IDH1 20-mer peptide per dose, with topical imiquimod. Regarding this clone: As yet, its antigen is unknown.

The sample consisted of PBMCs, taken from a glioma patient whose treatment included an IDH1 peptide vaccine. This TCR was recovered from a woman aged 40 to 50 with glioma. This chain connects TRBV10-3 to TRBJ2-7; 8 bases are shared with TRBD1. The CDR3 nucleotides are TGTGCCATAAAAGGACAGGGACCCAACGAGCAGTACTTC. Translation: CAIKGQGPNEQYF.